Below are 32 T cell receptor beta chains sequenced from a single sample in a study of cytomegalovirus exposure and HLA in healthy donors. PCR primers comprised 60 Vbeta and 13 Jbeta primers. Sequenced by immunoSEQ multiplex PCR; TCRdb stores in-frame clones only, minus some. The sample lists approximately 160,000 clones, 75% to 85% occurring once. The specimen was PBMCs. The receptors were sampled from a girl aged 2 to 9 in good health and CMV-seropositive.

The V and J genes are TRBV7-2 and TRBJ2-3; 7 bases line up with TRBD1. Germline V gene data show CDR1 as SGHTA and CDR2 as FQGNSA. The CDR3 loop spans 16 amino acids. V trimming: 2 bases; J trimming: 2 bases; junction bases outside the gene matches: 7. CDR3 residues: CASSLSWTGATDTQYF. Here the CDR3 DNA reads TGTGCCAGCAGCTTATCGTGGACAGGCGCCACAGATACGCAGTATTTT.

The chain uses TRBV5-4 and TRBJ2-7, with D possibly matching TRBD1 (6 bases). Germline V gives CDR1 SGHNT, CDR2 YYREEE (reference sequence). Trimming removed 5 bases from V and 7 bases from J, with 19 bases in between. This CDR3 has 14 amino acids. DNA for the CDR3: TGTGCCAGCAGTTCTAAAGGGGGACCTCGGGAGCAGTACTTC. It yields the protein CASSSKGGPREQYF.

The V gene is TRBV27, the J gene TRBJ1-2, with TRBD1 matching over 12 bases. The germline gives CDR1 MNHEY, CDR2 SMNVEV (reference sequence). The CDR3 covers 14 residues. Trimming cost V 6 bases and J 7 bases; bases outside gene matches: 6. CDR3 protein: CASSPGTGGRGYTF. The DNA for the CDR3 is TGTGCCAGCAGCCCCGGGACAGGGGGCCGTGGCTACACCTTC.

The rearrangement links TRBV7-9 to TRBJ2-7; a weak D match, TRBD2 (7 bases). The CDR3 totals 16 residues. Germline CDR1 and CDR2: SEHNR and FQNEAQ (reference sequence). Deletions cut 4 bases from V and 3 bases from J, with 19 bases between. In DNA, the CDR3 is TGTGCCAGCAGCTCACAAACGAGGGGGGGAGGCTACGAGCAGTACTTC. As protein: CASSSQTRGGGYEQYF.

The chain uses TRBV19 and TRBJ2-4; TRBD1 aligns across 10 bases. Trimming cost V 6 bases and J 15 bases; bases outside gene matches: 17. This CDR3 is 15 amino acids long. The germline V gene encodes CDR1 LNHDA and CDR2 SQIVND (reference sequence). This CDR3 is CASSLQGGTGAERYF. CDR3 coding DNA: TGTGCCAGTAGCCTCCAAGGCGGGACAGGGGCCGAGAGGTACTTC.

This clone occurred once. This rearrangement joins TRBV2 to TRBJ2-5; 7 nucleotides line up with TRBD1. Trimming at V came to 6 bases and at J to 4 bases, leaving 5 bases not matched to a gene. The CDR3 sequence is 13 residues long. The V gene's germline CDR1 is SNHLY and CDR2 FYNNEI. The CDR3 sequence: CASRDDRAETQYF. The CDR3 DNA reads as TGTGCCAGCAGGGATGACAGGGCAGAGACCCAGTACTTC.

This clone showed up just once. The chain combines TRBV27 with TRBJ1-5; 9 bases are shared with TRBD1. Germline CDR1 reads MNHEY; CDR2 reads SMNVEV (reference sequence). V trimming: 9 bases; J trimming: 7 bases; junction bases outside the gene matches: 7. This CDR3 has 13 residues. CDR3 sequence reads: CARGDRVGQPQHF. The CDR3 nucleotides read TGTGCCAGGGGGGACAGGGTCGGACAGCCCCAGCATTTT.

The rearrangement uses TRBV13 and TRBJ1-5, with D perhaps TRBD1 (5 bases). V lost 5 bases, J lost 7 bases, and 12 bases lay in between. The CDR3 extends over 13 amino acids. CDR1 PRHDT and CDR2 FYEKMQ come from the germline V gene (reference sequence). CDR3 protein: CASSPAGGQPQHF. The CDR3 DNA reads as TGTGCCAGCAGCCCAGCCGGGGGGCAGCCCCAGCATTTT.

CDR3 in DNA: TGTGCCAGCAGCGTGGGCTCCGGGACTAGGCTTGTTGATGAGCAGTTCTTC. Residues: CASSVGSGTRLVDEQFF. V is TRBV7-8 and J is TRBJ2-1; 8 nucleotides agree with TRBD2. Germline V gene lookup returns CDR1 SGHVS and CDR2 FQNEAQ. Germline trimming cut 5 bases from V and 8 bases from J; bases unmatched to any gene: 17. This CDR3 contains 17 residues.

Regarding this clone: Other DNA sequences in this specimen translate into the identical CDR3. This rearrangement joins TRBV6-4 to TRBJ2-3, with TRBD2 matching over 8 bases. Germline V CDR1 and CDR2: MRHNA, SNTAGT. The V gene end was trimmed by 8 bases and the J gene end by 6 bases; junction bases not matched to a gene: 13. The CDR3 contains 15 residues. The CDR3 coding sequence is TGTGCCAGCTCCTCAAGGGCGGGAGGAGCGGATACGCAGTATTTT. Translation: CASSSRAGGADTQYF.

V is TRBV29-1 and J is TRBJ1-4; D is unclear. CDR3 length: 14 residues. Germline assignment: CDR1 SQVTM and CDR2 ANQGSEA. V was pared by 5 bases and J by 0 bases, with 10 bases between. CDR3 sequence: CSVLTRSTNEKLFF. The CDR3 DNA sequence: TGCAGCGTTCTGACACGGTCAACTAATGAAAAACTGTTTTTT.

The table lists this clone with a few counts. The germline gene is not matched at one end of the junction; a read error may be the cause. The rearrangement links TRBV7-7 to TRBJ2-1; 7 bases fit TRBD2. Germline V CDR1 and CDR2: SSHAT, FNYEAQ (reference sequence). The CDR3 sequence is 15 residues long. The CDR3 spells CASSLGTGGGNEQFF. The CDR3 DNA follows: TGTGCTAGCAGCTTAGGGACGGGAGGAGGGAATGAGCAGTTCTTC. The whole variable domain, filled in from reference TRBV7-7 and TRBJ2-1, reads GAGVSQSPRYKVTKRGQDVTLRCDPISSHATLYWYQQALGQGPEFLTYFNYEAQPDKSGLPSDRFSAERPEGSISTLTIQRTEQRDSAMYRCASSLGTGGGNEQFFGPGTRLTVL.

Comment on this clone: At one end, the junction sequence differs from germline, possibly due to a read error. The CDR3 bases are TGTTCCAGCAGCTTAGTCCGGGGAACTGGAAACACCATATATTTT. It translates to CSSSLVRGTGNTIYF. The chain links TRBV7-9 to TRBJ1-3; D gene unclear. CDR3 length: 15 residues. CDR1 and CDR2 from the germline V gene are SEHNR and FQNEAQ (reference sequence).

The chain links TRBV6-1 to TRBJ2-5, with 8 positions matching TRBD1. Trimming cost V 6 bases and J 5 bases; bases outside gene matches: 11. The CDR3 runs 15 residues. Germline loops: CDR1 MNHNS, CDR2 SASEGT. DNA of the CDR3: TGTGCCAGCAGAGGACAGGGCCAAAATTGGGAGACCCAGTACTTC. Translating gives CASRGQGQNWETQYF.

As DNA, the CDR3 is TGTGCCAGCAGCCGGGACAGGAGCACAGATACGCAGTATTTT. Residues: CASSRDRSTDTQYF. The chain carries TRBV5-4 and TRBJ2-3, with 8 bases identical to TRBD1. V gave up 4 bases and J gave up 0 bases; unmatched junction bases: 1. This CDR3 has 14 amino acids. Germline V gives CDR1 SGHNT, CDR2 YYREEE (reference sequence). The full variable domain, rest sourced from reference TRBV5-4 and TRBJ2-3, is ETGVTQSPTHLIKTRGQQVTLRCSSQSGHNTVSWYQQALGQGPQFIFQYYREEENGRGNFPPRFSGLQFPNYSSELNVNALELDDSALYLCASSRDRSTDTQYFGPGTRLTVL.

The genes are TRBV4-1 and TRBJ1-1; D remains ambiguous. The CDR3 covers 15 residues. Per the germline V gene, CDR1 is MGHRA and CDR2 is YSYEKL. Trimming stripped 2 bases from V and 1 base from J, with 11 bases between. CDR3 residues: CASSQYLIANTEAFF. In nucleotides, the CDR3 is TGCGCCAGCAGCCAATACTTGATCGCGAACACTGAAGCTTTCTTT.

The V and J genes are TRBV7-9 and TRBJ1-5; D gene uncertain. Germline V CDR1 and CDR2: SEHNR, FQNEAQ (reference sequence). The CDR3 totals 16 residues. V shed 5 bases and J shed 7 bases, with 21 bases lying between them. CDR3 sequence: CASSHSGDPGGQPQHF. The CDR3 bases are TGTGCCAGCAGCCATTCCGGTGACCCCGGAGGGCAGCCCCAGCATTTT. Using reference TRBV7-9 and TRBJ1-5 for the parts outside the CDR3, the full variable domain is DTGVSQNPRHKITKRGQNVTFRCDPISEHNRLYWYRQTLGQGPEFLTYFQNEAQLEKSRLLSDRFSAERPKGSFSTLEIQRTEQGDSAMYLCASSHSGDPGGQPQHFGDGTRLSIL.

CDR3 sequence reads: CASSVAAQKETQYF. The CDR3 DNA follows: TGTGCCAGCAGCGTAGCGGCCCAAAAAGAGACCCAGTACTTC. V and J are TRBV2 and TRBJ2-5, with D tentatively TRBD2 (6 bases). Trimming pared 6 bases from V and 3 bases from J, leaving 14 bases between. CDR3 length: 14 residues. The germline V gene encodes CDR1 SNHLY and CDR2 FYNNEI.

This chain links TRBV2 with TRBJ2-5; 11 nucleotides align to TRBD2. Germline V gene sequence: CDR1 SNHLY, CDR2 FYNNEI. J gave up 0 bases and V 6 bases, and 6 bases lay outside the gene matches. There are 16 residues in the CDR3. CDR3 nucleotides: TGTGCCAGCAGCTTGGCTAGCGGGAGGAACCAAGAGACCCAGTACTTC. Residues: CASSLASGRNQETQYF.

The V gene is TRBV19, the J gene TRBJ2-5; 13 bases agree with TRBD2. The CDR3 is made up of 18 amino acids. Trimming cost V 1 base and J 4 bases; bases outside gene matches: 9. Looked up from germline, CDR1 is LNHDA and CDR2 is SQIVND (reference sequence). CDR3 sequence (DNA): TGTGCCAGTAGTATAGGGGGGACTAGCGGGATTATAGGAGAGACCCAGTACTTC. Protein sequence: CASSIGGTSGIIGETQYF.

The chain links TRBV7-9 to TRBJ2-1; 10 bases match TRBD2. The CDR3 sequence is 15 residues long. V lost 5 bases to trimming and J lost 3 bases; unmatched junction nucleotides: 4. CDR1 and CDR2 (germline): SEHNR, FQNEAQ (reference sequence). The CDR3, as DNA: TGTGCCAGCAGCCAAGTAGCGGGAGGCTACAATGAGCAGTTCTTC. Translating gives CASSQVAGGYNEQFF.

This clone was observed once. The genes are TRBV2 and TRBJ2-3, with 7 bases lining up with TRBD2. CDR1 is SNHLY, CDR2 FYNNEI, per germline. Losses at the gene ends were 3 bases for V and 1 base for J; bases not matched to a gene: 4. There are 15 residues in the CDR3. The CDR3 nucleotides are TGTGCCAGCAGTGAGGAGCGGGGACGCACAGATACGCAGTATTTT. This encodes CASSEERGRTDTQYF.

The chain employs TRBV9 and TRBJ2-5, with TRBD2 as a possible D gene (5 bases). Per germline, CDR1 SGDLS and CDR2 YYNGEE. Between the trimmed V and J ends, which lost 0 bases and 2 bases, there was a span of 14 bases. The CDR3 runs 16 residues. In DNA, the CDR3 is TGTGCCAGCAGCGTAGATCTCGGCGGGTCTCAAGAGACCCAGTACTTC. It codes for CASSVDLGGSQETQYF.

The V gene is TRBV18, the J gene TRBJ2-5; D uncertain. The CDR3 is 13 amino acids. Germline assignment: CDR1 KGHSH and CDR2 LQKENI. Between the trimmed V and J ends, which lost 3 bases and 4 bases, there was a span of 9 bases. The CDR3 DNA follows: TGTGCCAGCTCACCCGGGTCGGGAGAGACCCAGTACTTC. Translated: CASSPGSGETQYF. Drawing the rest from reference TRBV18 and TRBJ2-5, the complete variable domain is NAGVMQNPRHLVRRRGQEARLRCSPMKGHSHVYWYRQLPEEGLKFMVYLQKENIIDESGMPKERFSAEFPKEGPSILRIQQVVRGDSAAYFCASSPGSGETQYFGPGTRLLVL.

This clone was counted only a few times. This rearrangement joins TRBV5-1 to TRBJ1-1, with unresolved D. The CDR3 covers 13 residues. In germline, CDR1 is SGHRS, CDR2 YFSETQ. Trimming shortened V by 4 bases and J by 3 bases, and 10 bases separated the two germline ends. In DNA form, the CDR3 reads TGCGCCAGCAGCCTCTCCCTCCACACTGAAGCTTTCTTT. Protein: CASSLSLHTEAFF.

The chain is built from TRBV7-8 and TRBJ2-7; tentatively, D is TRBD2 (6 bases). Per germline, CDR1 SGHVS and CDR2 FQNEAQ. With 1 base removed from V and 3 bases from J, the gap between germline ends came to 10 bases. The CDR3 totals 14 residues. CDR3: CASSLGISGYEQYF. CDR3 DNA: TGTGCCAGCAGCTTAGGCATTAGCGGCTACGAGCAGTACTTC.

This chain links TRBV5-1 with TRBJ1-2; 12 nucleotides match TRBD1. Germline V gene lookup returns CDR1 SGHRS and CDR2 YFSETQ. V lost 2 bases to trimming and J lost 4 bases; unmatched junction nucleotides: 3. CDR3 length: 15 amino acids. The CDR3 DNA is TGCGCCAGCAGCTTCGGGACAGGGGGCAGCTATGGCTACACCTTC. This translates into CASSFGTGGSYGYTF.

The V call is TRBV29-1, the J call TRBJ2-2; 9 bases align to TRBD1. The CDR3 length is 14 residues. Trimming removed 7 bases from V and 7 bases from J; junction bases left unmatched: 10. The germline V gene has CDR1 SQVTM and CDR2 ANQGSEA. CDR3 nucleotide sequence: TGCAGCGCCTGCCGGGACAGGGTTAGCGGGGAGCTGTTTTTT. This sequence encodes CSACRDRVSGELFF.

The chain is built from TRBV29-1 and TRBJ2-3, with 8 nucleotides matching TRBD1. V was pared by 8 bases and J by 5 bases, with 6 bases of the junction left unmatched. This CDR3 spans 12 amino acids. Germline values: CDR1 SQVTM, CDR2 ANQGSEA. DNA of the CDR3: TGCAGCTGCGGACAGGGACTAGATACGCAGTATTTT. Residues: CSCGQGLDTQYF.

This sequence joins TRBV10-3 and TRBJ1-1, with a tentative D call TRBD1 (5 bases). Germline V gene lookup returns CDR1 ENHRY and CDR2 SYGVKD. V was cut by 9 bases and J by 4 bases, with 9 bases left in between. This CDR3 is built from 11 residues. CDR3 DNA: TGTGCCATTTCCGGGGGCACTGAAGCTTTCTTT. Amino acids: CAISGGTEAFF.

A few counts support this clone. The chain employs TRBV7-6 and TRBJ2-5; 8 bases line up with TRBD2. V dropped 6 bases and J dropped 2; count of bases not matched to a gene: 5. The CDR3 is 14 residues long. Per germline, CDR1 SGHVS and CDR2 FNYEAQ. DNA for the CDR3: TGTGCCAGCAGGCCTACTAGCGGTCAAGAGACCCAGTACTTC. Its translation: CASRPTSGQETQYF.

The chain has TRBV30 and TRBJ2-5; tentatively, D is TRBD2 (5 bases). CDR1 and CDR2 (germline): GTSNPN, SVGIG (reference sequence). This CDR3 comprises 16 residues. V lost 2 bases, J lost 3 bases, and 19 bases lay in between. CDR3 DNA: TGTGCCTGGAGTCGGGGTCACCGAGTACCAAAAGAGACCCAGTACTTC. The encoded protein is CAWSRGHRVPKETQYF.